These T cell receptor beta chains were read from a single sample in a study of CD8+CD57+ T cells in acquired aplastic anemia. TCRdb re-derived calls from the reads in MiXCR, one entry per CDR3 protein. This sample yields roughly 280,000 distinct CDR3 sequences, of which 56% are seen a single time; 1% to 1.5% belongs to the top ten. The material sequenced was sorted CD4+, CD8+, or CD8+CD57+ T cells (not recorded which) from PBMCs. The receptors derive from a human donor with aplastic anemia. Each CDR3 is given with its conserved first and last residue. The D gene is left open where the match is weak. For some rows the clone size is stated as once, few or many, or as a class when expanded; others skip it.

size,V,D,J,DNA,CDR3
NA,TRBV20-1,TRBD2,TRBJ2-7,TGCAGTGCTAGGGCTGGCGGGGGTAATGAGCAGTACTTC,CSARAGGGNEQYF
many,TRBV6-2/TRBV6-3,NA,TRBJ2-5,TGTGCCAGCAGTCCCCGGTGGGGGGACGAGACCCAGTACTTC,CASSPRWGDETQYF
many,TRBV3-1,NA,TRBJ1-1,TGTGCCAGCAGCCCACTAGACAGTGAAGCTTTCTTT,CASSPLDSEAFF
few,TRBV7-9,TRBD2,TRBJ2-7,TGTGCCAGCAGCGCGACTAGCGGGAGCTACGAGCAGTACTTC,CASSATSGSYEQYF
NA,TRBV7-9,TRBD1,TRBJ1-2,TGTGCCAGCAGCCCGAGGGGACAGTCTGGCTCCTATGGCTACACCTTC,CASSPRGQSGSYGYTF
NA,TRBV5-1,NA,TRBJ2-7,TGTGCCAGTAGTATTGGGGGGCTAGCTCCGACCGAGCAGTACTTC,CASSIGGLAPTEQYF
NA,TRBV24-1,NA,TRBJ1-5,TGTGCCACCAGTGACAACAGACTTAATCAGCCCCAGCATTTT,CATSDNRLNQPQHF
many,TRBV20-1,TRBD2,TRBJ2-1,TGCAGTGCTAGAGATAAGCGGGGGGGCCTAGGTGAGCAGTTCTTC,CSARDKRGGLGEQFF
many,TRBV2,NA,TRBJ2-2,TGTGCCAGCAAATTCGTGGGGGGGCAGACCGGGGAGCTGTTTTTT,CASKFVGGQTGELFF
many,TRBV7-3,NA,TRBJ2-1,TGTGCCAGCAGCGTAGGGAACTACAATGAGCAGTTCTTC,CASSVGNYNEQFF
few,TRBV15,NA,TRBJ1-3,TGTGCCACCAGCAGAGTAGGGCCCGGAAACACCATATATTTT,CATSRVGPGNTIYF
NA,TRBV9,NA,TRBJ2-5,TGTGCCAGCACTGACAGCCAAGAGACCCAGTACTTC,CASTDSQETQYF
NA,TRBV20-1,NA,TRBJ1-2,TGCAGTGCTAGAGGACGTGGGGGGTATGACTATGGCTACACCTTC,CSARGRGGYDYGYTF
many,TRBV5-6,NA,TRBJ2-1,TGTGCCAGCAGCTTTGACACCCAGCAGTTCTTC,CASSFDTQQFF
many,TRBV6-5,NA,TRBJ2-3,TGTGCCAGCAGTTACTCGACGAAAGATACGCAGTATTTT,CASSYSTKDTQYF
NA,TRBV6-1,TRBD2,TRBJ2-5,TGTGCCAACAGGCGCCTAGCGGGGGGGCAAGAGACCCAGTACTTC,CANRRLAGGQETQYF